This T cell receptor beta chain was recorded in a study of blood T cell repertoires in COVID-19. The overall study: Whether acute or convalescent, the COVID-19 samples came from the United States, Italy and Spain. Sources were T cells, B-cell-depleted T cells, or PBMCs; the material itself was cDNA or gDNA.

How the authors handled the data: Reference gene primer amplification gave estimated nucleated cell counts. Only in-frame clones appear in the TCRdb table, and some are missing; sequencing was by immunoSEQ multiplex PCR. The V and J calls and clone size were taken over from that table, and D and trimming were inferred from the DNA. The sample records about 200,000 clones, roughly 90% being singletons. This clone was picked up one time. There are 17 residues in the CDR3. Trimming took off 0 bases at V and 5 bases at J, with 17 bases between the two ends. The V gene's germline CDR1 is LGHNA and CDR2 YNFKEQ.

The chain joins TRBV4-2 to TRBJ2-1, with TRBD2 as a possible D gene (6 bases). Sequencing was carried out using peripheral blood. This TCR was sampled from a woman in her sixties or seventies with acute or convalescent COVID-19. DNA for the CDR3: TGTGCCAGCAGCCAAGATTCGGGCGGGGTGGGAGACAATGAGCAGTTCTTC. Amino acids: CASSQDSGGVGDNEQFF.